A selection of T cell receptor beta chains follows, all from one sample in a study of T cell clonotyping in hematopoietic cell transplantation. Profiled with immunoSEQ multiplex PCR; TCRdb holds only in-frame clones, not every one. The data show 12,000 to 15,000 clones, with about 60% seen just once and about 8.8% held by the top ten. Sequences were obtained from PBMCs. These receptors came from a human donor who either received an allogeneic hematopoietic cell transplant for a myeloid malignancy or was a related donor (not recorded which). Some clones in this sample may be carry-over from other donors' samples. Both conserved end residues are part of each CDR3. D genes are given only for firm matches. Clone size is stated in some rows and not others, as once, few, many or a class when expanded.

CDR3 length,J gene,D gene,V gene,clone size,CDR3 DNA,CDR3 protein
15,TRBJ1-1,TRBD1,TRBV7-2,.,TGTGCCAGCAGCTTAACCATAGTGGACAGGGCGACGACTTTCTTT,CASSLTIVDRATTFF
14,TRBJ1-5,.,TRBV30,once,TGTGCCTGGAGTGTAGGGGGGGCCGGGCAGCCCCAGCATTTT,CAWSVGGAGQPQHF
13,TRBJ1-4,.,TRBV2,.,TGTGCCAGCAGTGATGGACAGAATGAAAAACTGTTTTTT,CASSDGQNEKLFF
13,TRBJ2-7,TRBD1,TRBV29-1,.,TGCAGCGTTCCTTCAGGGGGCGGAGGGGAGCAGTACTTC,CSVPSGGGGEQYF
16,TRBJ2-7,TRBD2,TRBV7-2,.,TGTGCCAGCAGCTTAGCCGGGACTAGCGGAACCTACGAGCAGTACTTC,CASSLAGTSGTYEQYF
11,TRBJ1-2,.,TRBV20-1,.,TGCAGTGCTAGGCGGGGTGATGGCTACACCTTC,CSARRGDGYTF
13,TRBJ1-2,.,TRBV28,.,TGTGCCAGCAGTCAACAGGGTAACTATGGCTACACCTTC,CASSQQGNYGYTF
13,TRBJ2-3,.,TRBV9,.,TGTGCCAGCACCGCTGGGGACACAGATACGCAGTATTTT,CASTAGDTDTQYF
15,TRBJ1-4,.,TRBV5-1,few,TGCGCCAGCAGCTCCAGGGACGCAACTAATGAAAAACTGTTTTTT,CASSSRDATNEKLFF
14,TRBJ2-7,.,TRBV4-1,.,TGCGCCAGCAGCCGACATGGGGAGACTTACGAGCAGTACTTC,CASSRHGETYEQYF
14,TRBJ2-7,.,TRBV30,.,TGTGCCTGGAACTCCGGGACTGGGACCTACGAGCAGTACTTC,CAWNSGTGTYEQYF
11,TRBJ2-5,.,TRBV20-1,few,TGCAGTGCTAGAGATAGGAGGGCCCAGTACTTC,CSARDRRAQYF
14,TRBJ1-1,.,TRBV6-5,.,TGTGCCAGCACTGTGACGGAAAGGAACACTGAAGCTTTCTTT,CASTVTERNTEAFF
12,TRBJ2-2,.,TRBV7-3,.,TGTGCCAGCAGCCCGGGCACCGGGGAGCTGTTTTTT,CASSPGTGELFF
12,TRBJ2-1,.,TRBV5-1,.,TGCGCCAGCGGGGACGGATACAATGAGCAGTTCTTC,CASGDGYNEQFF
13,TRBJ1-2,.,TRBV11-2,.,TGTGCCAGCAGCCCCCAGGGGACGGATGGCTACACCTTC,CASSPQGTDGYTF
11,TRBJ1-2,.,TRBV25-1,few,TGTGCCATCAACGCAGGTAACGGCTACACCTTC,CAINAGNGYTF
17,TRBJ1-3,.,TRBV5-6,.,TGTGCCAGCAGCTTGGTCCCGGGGAGGGGTTCTGGAAACACCATATATTTT,CASSLVPGRGSGNTIYF
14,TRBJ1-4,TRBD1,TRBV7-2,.,TGTGCCAGCAGCTTAGGACAGGGTTTTGAAAAACTGTTTTTT,CASSLGQGFEKLFF
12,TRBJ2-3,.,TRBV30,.,TGTGCCTGGGACAGGGAGGAAGATACGCAGTATTTT,CAWDREEDTQYF
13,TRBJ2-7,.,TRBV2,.,TGTGCCAGCCCCCGACTGGACTCCTACGAGCAGTACTTC,CASPRLDSYEQYF
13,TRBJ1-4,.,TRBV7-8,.,TGTGCCAGCAGCTGGACGGCTAGCGAAAAACTGTTTTTT,CASSWTASEKLFF
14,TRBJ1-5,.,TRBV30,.,TGTGCCTGGAGTGTTAGGTCTGGCAATCAGCCCCAGCATTTT,CAWSVRSGNQPQHF
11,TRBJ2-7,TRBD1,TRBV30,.,TGTGCCTGGACGACAGGGAGAGAGCAGTACTTC,CAWTTGREQYF
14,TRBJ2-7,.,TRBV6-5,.,TGTGCCAGCAGCTCCGTCTCGAGCTCCTACGAGCAGTACTTC,CASSSVSSSYEQYF
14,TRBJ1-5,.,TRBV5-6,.,TGTGCCAGCAGCTTGGTGAAGAACAATCAGCCCCAGCATTTT,CASSLVKNNQPQHF
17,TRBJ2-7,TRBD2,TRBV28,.,TGTGCCAGCAGTTTGCCCTTACGACTAGCGGGAGGCTACGAGCAGTACTTC,CASSLPLRLAGGYEQYF
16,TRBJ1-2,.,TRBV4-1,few,TGCGCCAGCAGCCCCCACGACGCCCTGTACCTTGATGGCTACACCTTC,CASSPHDALYLDGYTF
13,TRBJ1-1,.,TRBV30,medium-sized,TGTGCCTGGAGTGTGGGACCCAACACTGAAGCTTTCTTT,CAWSVGPNTEAFF
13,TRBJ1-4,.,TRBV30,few,TGTGCCTGGAGATCACATCCTAATGAAAAACTGTTTTTT,CAWRSHPNEKLFF
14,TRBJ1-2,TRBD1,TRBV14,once,TGTGCCAGCAGCCCTGACGGGACAGGCTATGGCTACACCTTC,CASSPDGTGYGYTF
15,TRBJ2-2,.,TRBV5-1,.,TGCGCCAGCAGCTTGGTGGGGGGGAACACCGGGGAGCTGTTTTTT,CASSLVGGNTGELFF
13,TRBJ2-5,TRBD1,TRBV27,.,TGTGCCAGCAGTTTACGCAGGGGGGAGACCCAGTACTTC,CASSLRRGETQYF
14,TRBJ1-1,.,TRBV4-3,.,TGCGCCAGCAGCCAAGGGGTGAGGGGCCCTGAAGCTTTCTTT,CASSQGVRGPEAFF
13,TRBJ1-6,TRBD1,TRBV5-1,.,TGCGCCAGCCGGCAGGGGGCAGGTTCACCCCTCCACTTT,CASRQGAGSPLHF
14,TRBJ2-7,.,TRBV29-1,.,TGCAGCGTTGGAGGGGGACGTGCTGGCTACGAGCAGTACTTC,CSVGGGRAGYEQYF
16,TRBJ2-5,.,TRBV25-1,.,TGTGCCAGCAGTGATCGGCAGACCCACCCCGGAGAGACCCAGTACTTC,CASSDRQTHPGETQYF
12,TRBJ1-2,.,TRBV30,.,TGTGCCTGGAATCCTGGACTATATGGCTACACCTTC,CAWNPGLYGYTF
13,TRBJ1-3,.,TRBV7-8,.,TGTGCCAGCAGCCGAAATAGGGAAAACACCATATATTTT,CASSRNRENTIYF
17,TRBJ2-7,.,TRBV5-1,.,TGCGCCAGCAGCTTGGGATGGGGCTCCATACTTAACTACGAGCAGTACTTC,CASSLGWGSILNYEQYF
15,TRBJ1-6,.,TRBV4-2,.,TGTGCCAGCAGCCAAGATCGGGGGGCTCGATCACCCCTCCACTTT,CASSQDRGARSPLHF
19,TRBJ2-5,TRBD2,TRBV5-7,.,TGTGCCAGCAGCTTTGGTAGGACTAGCGGGGGGCCCACGCGAGAGACCCAGTACTTC,CASSFGRTSGGPTRETQYF
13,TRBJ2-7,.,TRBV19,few,TGTGCCAGTAGTATAGGGATGAGCTACGAGCAGTACTTC,CASSIGMSYEQYF
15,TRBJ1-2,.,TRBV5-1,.,TGCGCCAGCAGCTTGATAGGGGTCGGCGACTATGGCTACACCTTC,CASSLIGVGDYGYTF